This TCR beta chain is from a study of molecular identifiers for immune sequencing clone quantification. Whole-study results and caveats: Jurkat TCR RNA that was spiked in from one cell was reportedly detectable among one million naive cells.

The bulk TCR libraries were made with methods described before and with listed TCR primers. TCRdb re-called the PCR reads with MiXCR, one entry per CDR3 protein. Of 400,000 to 600,000 distinct CDR3 sequences listed, around 25% are singletons. The sorting of naive CD8 T cells used the CD8+CD4-CCR7+CD45RA+ phenotype. This clonotype was seen a handful of times. Its target is not known. This CDR3 has 18 amino acids. V trimming: 3 bases; J trimming: 2 bases; junction bases outside the gene matches: 14. CDR1 is MGHRA and CDR2 is YSYEKL in the germline V gene. This TCR derives from a human donor in good health. Some libraries in this study had Jurkat cell RNA spiked in. Sequences were obtained from naive CD8+ T cells from blood, with Jurkat cell RNA spiked in. Sample subset: FACS-sorted CD8+CD4-CCR7+CD45RA+ naive T cells. This rearrangement joins TRBV4-1 to TRBJ2-7, with TRBD2 matching 9 bases. The CDR3 nucleotides read TGCGCCAGCAGCCAGTTAGGGGGACTAGCCGGAGACACCTACGAGCAGTACTTC. Its protein product is CASSQLGGLAGDTYEQYF.